This note documents a single T cell receptor (beta chain) sequence. The CDR3 spans 13 residues. Germline CDR1 is MNHNS and CDR2 is SASEGT. V was clipped by 3 bases and J by 5 bases, with 9 bases between them. The sample belongs to a study of OX40 agonist ivuxolimab in advanced cancers. Study overall: Partial responses, seen in three patients, involved one hepatocellular carcinoma and two cutaneous melanomas.

The table came from immunoSEQ multiplex PCR; TCRdb's copy has only in-frame clones and leaves some out. The data hold tens of thousands of clones, with more than 85% observed a single time. The specimen comprised CD4+ or CD8+ T cells sorted from blood, sampled in a trial of the OX40 agonist ivuxolimab. The chain employs TRBV6-1 and TRBJ2-3; D remains ambiguous. This receptor was identified in an adult with an advanced solid tumor such as melanoma, head and neck, liver or kidney cancer. The CDR3 here is CASSDSFGDTQYF. The CDR3 coding sequence is TGTGCCAGCAGTGATTCCTTCGGAGATACGCAGTATTTT.